This T cell receptor (beta chain) appears in the sequencing data of a study of blood T cells in healthy people across ages. Study in general: Template switching retrieved approximately one barcoded beta molecule for each two T cells. Study-wide results and caveats: Diversity of TCR beta per million T cells declined in a roughly linear way with age.

This clonotype was observed a handful of times. The antigen remains undetermined. Primed by a sample-barcoded 5' primer and a J-beta primer mix, a second PCR proceeded for about 7 to 12 cycles. The template-switch adaptor, which had 12 random nucleotides, put a tag on each cDNA molecule. TCRdb re-called the 5' RACE reads through MiXCR, storing one row per CDR3 protein. The sample has some 900,000 distinct CDR3 sequences, roughly 48% seen once. The sample, around 10 milliliters of peripheral blood, was drawn from each donor. This TCR came from a man under 40 in good health. Sequenced: blood.

The CDR3 nucleotides are TGCAGTGCTAGAGATTCAGGACTAGTGGGAGGCTACGAGCAGTACTTC. It yields the protein CSARDSGLVGGYEQYF. This chain uses TRBV20-1 with TRBJ2-7; TRBD2 agrees at 7 bases. CDR1 and CDR2 from the germline V gene are DFQATT and SNEGSKA (reference sequence). Trimming took 0 bases from V and 3 from J; bases not matched to a gene: 11. This CDR3 contains 16 residues.